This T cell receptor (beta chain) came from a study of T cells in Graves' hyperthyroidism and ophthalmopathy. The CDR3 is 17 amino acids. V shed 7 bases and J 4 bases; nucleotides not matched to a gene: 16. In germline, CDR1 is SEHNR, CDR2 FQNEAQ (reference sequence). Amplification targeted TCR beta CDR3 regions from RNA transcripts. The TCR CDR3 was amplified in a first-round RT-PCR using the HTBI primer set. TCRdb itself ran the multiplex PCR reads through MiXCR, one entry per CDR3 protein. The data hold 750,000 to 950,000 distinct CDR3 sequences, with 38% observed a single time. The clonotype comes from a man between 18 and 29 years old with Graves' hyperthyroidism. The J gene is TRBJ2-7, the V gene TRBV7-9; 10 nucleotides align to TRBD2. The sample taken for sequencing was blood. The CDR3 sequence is CASTSLGEGLAWYEQYF. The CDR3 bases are TGTGCCAGCACCTCTCTCGGGGAGGGACTAGCGTGGTACGAGCAGTACTTC.